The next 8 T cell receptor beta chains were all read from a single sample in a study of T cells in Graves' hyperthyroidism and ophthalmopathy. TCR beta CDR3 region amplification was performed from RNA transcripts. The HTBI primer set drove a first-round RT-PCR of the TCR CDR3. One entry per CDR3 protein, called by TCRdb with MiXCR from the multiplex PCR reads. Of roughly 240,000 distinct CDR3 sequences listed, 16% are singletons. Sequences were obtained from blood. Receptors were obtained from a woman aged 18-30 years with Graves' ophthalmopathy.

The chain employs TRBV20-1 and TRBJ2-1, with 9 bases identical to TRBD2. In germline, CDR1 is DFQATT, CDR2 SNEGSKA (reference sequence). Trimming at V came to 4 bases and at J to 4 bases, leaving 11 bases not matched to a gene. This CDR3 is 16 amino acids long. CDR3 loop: CSAKYLGGRAYNEQFF. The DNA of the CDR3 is TGCAGTGCTAAGTACCTCGGCGGGAGGGCTTACAATGAGCAGTTCTTC.

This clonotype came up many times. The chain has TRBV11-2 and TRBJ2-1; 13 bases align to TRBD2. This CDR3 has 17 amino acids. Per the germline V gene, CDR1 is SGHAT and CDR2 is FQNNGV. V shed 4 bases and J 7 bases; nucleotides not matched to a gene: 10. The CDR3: CASSSGRTSGSWNEQFF. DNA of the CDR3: TGTGCCAGCAGCTCGGGTAGGACTAGCGGGAGTTGGAATGAGCAGTTCTTC.

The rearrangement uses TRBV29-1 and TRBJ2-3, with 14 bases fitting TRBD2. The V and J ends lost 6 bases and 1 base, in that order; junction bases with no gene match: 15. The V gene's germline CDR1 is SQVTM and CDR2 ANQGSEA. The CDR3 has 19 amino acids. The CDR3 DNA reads TGCAGCGTCTCCTACCCCGGGACTAGCGGGGGATTTGGCACAGATACGCAGTATTTT. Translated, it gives CSVSYPGTSGGFGTDTQYF.

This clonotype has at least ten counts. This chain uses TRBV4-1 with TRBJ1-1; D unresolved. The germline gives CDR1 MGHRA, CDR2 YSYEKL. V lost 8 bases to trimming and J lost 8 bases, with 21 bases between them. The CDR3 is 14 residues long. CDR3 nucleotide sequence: TGCGCCAGCGCCCACCCTCCGGGTGGGAAAGAAGCTTTCTTT. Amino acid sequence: CASAHPPGGKEAFF.

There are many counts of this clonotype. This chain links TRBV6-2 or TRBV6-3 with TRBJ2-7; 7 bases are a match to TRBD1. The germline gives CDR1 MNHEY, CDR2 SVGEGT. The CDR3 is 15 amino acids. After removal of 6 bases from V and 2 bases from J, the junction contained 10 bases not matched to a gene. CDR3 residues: CASSLDWTGTYEQYF. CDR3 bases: TGTGCCAGCAGCTTGGATTGGACAGGTACCTACGAGCAGTACTTC.

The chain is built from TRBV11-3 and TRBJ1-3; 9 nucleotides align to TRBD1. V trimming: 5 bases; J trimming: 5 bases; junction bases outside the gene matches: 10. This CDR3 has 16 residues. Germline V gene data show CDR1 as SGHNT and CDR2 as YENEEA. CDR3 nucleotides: TGTGCCAGCAGCGCAGGGACAGGGAGAGCGAGAAACACCATATATTTT. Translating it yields CASSAGTGRARNTIYF.

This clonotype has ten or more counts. This chain's CDR3 is CSASGGTSRNEQFF. CDR3 coding DNA: TGCAGTGCTAGTGGGGGGACTAGTCGGAATGAGCAGTTCTTC. This chain uses TRBV20-1 with TRBJ2-1; TRBD2 aligns across 8 bases. V shed 3 bases, J shed 7 bases, and the junction held 8 bases outside the gene matches. Germline lookup yields CDR1 DFQATT and CDR2 SNEGSKA (reference sequence). The CDR3 covers 14 residues.

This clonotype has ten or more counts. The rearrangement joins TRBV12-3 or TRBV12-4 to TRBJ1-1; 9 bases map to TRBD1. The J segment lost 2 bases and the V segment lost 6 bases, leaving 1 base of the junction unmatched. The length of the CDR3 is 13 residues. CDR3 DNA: TGTGCCAGCAGGGGACAGGGAAACACTGAAGCTTTCTTT. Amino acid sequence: CASRGQGNTEAFF.